The 26 T cell receptor beta chains listed next were all sequenced from one sample in a study of blood T cell repertoires in COVID-19. Data came from immunoSEQ multiplex PCR; TCRdb stores just in-frame clones and leaves some out. This sample has 120,000 to 150,000 clones, with approximately 84% found just once. The sequencing sample was made of peripheral blood. Receptors originate from a human donor with acute or convalescent COVID-19. The donor label of this sample is uncertain.

The chain recombines TRBV27 with TRBJ2-1, with D uncertain. Per the germline V gene, CDR1 is MNHEY and CDR2 is SMNVEV (reference sequence). V dropped 6 bases and J dropped 5 bases, with 11 bases sitting between them. The CDR3 consists of 13 residues. The CDR3 DNA is TGTGCCAGCAGACCCTTTGACAACAATGAGCAGTTCTTC. Amino acid sequence: CASRPFDNNEQFF.

This chain joins TRBV18 and TRBJ1-1, with 8 nucleotides matching TRBD1. V lost 6 bases to trimming and J lost 0 bases; unmatched junction nucleotides: 6. CDR1 is KGHSH, CDR2 LQKENI, per germline. The CDR3 has 15 amino acids. The CDR3 region is CASSGQGSVNTEAFF. As DNA, the CDR3 is TGTGCCAGCTCCGGACAGGGAAGTGTGAACACTGAAGCTTTCTTT.

In its sample, this clone was seen a few times. V gene TRBV25-1 combines with J gene TRBJ1-6; D ambiguous. From germline, CDR1 is MGHDK and CDR2 SYGVNS. The V end was cut by 1 base, the J end by 7 bases, with 11 bases between. The CDR3 runs 15 residues. The CDR3 sequence is CASSEFEAWNSPLHF. In DNA, the CDR3 is TGTGCCAGCAGTGAATTTGAAGCCTGGAATTCACCCCTCCACTTT.

The chain has TRBV10-2 and TRBJ1-2; tentative D call: TRBD1 (5 bases). The CDR3 length is 13 residues. Trimming left V 3 bases short and J 4 bases short, with 9 bases between. Germline loops: CDR1 WSHSY, CDR2 SAAADI. CDR3 bases: TGCGCCAGCAGTGATGGGGCTATCTATGGCTACACCTTC. Translating gives CASSDGAIYGYTF.

The CDR3 region has the DNA TGTGCCACCAGTGATGCGGGACGGAGCTATGGCTACACCTTC. It translates to CATSDAGRSYGYTF. This rearrangement joins TRBV24-1 to TRBJ1-2, with a tentative D call TRBD1 (5 bases). V was trimmed by 3 bases and J by 4 bases, leaving 11 bases between them. The length of the CDR3 is 14 residues. From germline, CDR1 is KGHDR and CDR2 SFDVKD.

J is TRBJ1-1 and V is TRBV10-3; D uncertain. In germline, CDR1 is ENHRY, CDR2 SYGVKD. The CDR3 is 17 amino acids. V lost 0 bases and J 0 bases, leaving 14 bases between the germline ends. DNA for the CDR3: TGTGCCATCAGTGAGTCGGGCAATTTCCTTATGAACACTGAAGCTTTCTTT. As protein: CAISESGNFLMNTEAFF.

This chain joins TRBV19 and TRBJ1-1; 7 bases are shared with TRBD1. V trimming: 11 bases; J trimming: 0 bases; junction bases outside the gene matches: 6. The CDR3 covers 13 residues. The germline gives CDR1 LNHDA, CDR2 SQIVND (reference sequence). CDR3 sequence reads: CALRDSMNTEAFF. The CDR3 DNA follows: TGTGCCTTGAGGGACAGCATGAACACTGAAGCTTTCTTT.

This chain uses TRBV10-3 with TRBJ2-2; 10 nucleotides agree with TRBD2. This CDR3 has 15 residues. Germline V gene lookup returns CDR1 ENHRY and CDR2 SYGVKD. The trim removed 3 bases at V and 9 bases at J, leaving 7 bases unmatched. In DNA form, the CDR3 reads TGTGCCATCAGTGACCTAGCGGGAGCAGTCCGGGAGCTGTTTTTT. Translated, it gives CAISDLAGAVRELFF.

The V call is TRBV7-2, the J call TRBJ2-3; 14 bases match TRBD2. CDR3 length: 19 amino acids. With V trimmed by 5 bases and J by 2 bases, 12 bases remained unmatched. Germline-derived CDR1 and CDR2 are SGHTA and FQGNSA. CDR3 in amino acids: CASSQQGTSGRPYTDTQYF. In nucleotides, the CDR3 is TGTGCCAGCAGCCAGCAAGGGACTAGCGGGAGACCATACACAGATACGCAGTATTTT.

CDR3 region: CATSDRDRGRGQPQHF. The DNA of the CDR3 is TGTGCCACCAGTGATCGGGACAGGGGGCGAGGTCAGCCCCAGCATTTT. The chain employs TRBV24-1 and TRBJ1-5, with TRBD1 matching 12 bases. This CDR3 comprises 16 residues. With 3 bases clipped from V and 6 bases from J, the junction kept 5 bases outside the gene matches. Germline V gene sequence: CDR1 KGHDR, CDR2 SFDVKD.

The chain joins TRBV19 to TRBJ1-3; maybe TRBD1 (6 bases). Germline lookup yields CDR1 LNHDA and CDR2 SQIVND (reference sequence). CDR3 length: 15 amino acids. Trimming took off 5 bases at V and 0 bases at J, with 11 bases between the two ends. Here the CDR3 reads CASSGQSLSGNTIYF. CDR3 DNA: TGTGCCAGTAGTGGACAGAGCCTCTCTGGAAACACCATATATTTT.

CDR3 bases: TGTGCCAGCAGTTCCCCTCAGGGGATGGGTGAAAAACTGTTTTTT. This sequence encodes CASSSPQGMGEKLFF. The V and J genes are TRBV28 and TRBJ1-4; weak D call: TRBD1 (6 bases). V shed 4 bases and J shed 7 bases, with 16 bases lying between them. The germline CDR1 and CDR2 sequences are MDHEN and SYDVKM. The CDR3 length is 15 residues.

This sequence joins TRBV5-4 and TRBJ2-3; TRBD2 agrees at 9 bases. Trimming removed 2 bases from V and 4 bases from J; junction bases left unmatched: 5. Germline V gene sequence: CDR1 SGHNT, CDR2 YYREEE (reference sequence). The CDR3 is made up of 15 amino acids. The CDR3 is CASSFVAGGADTQYF. CDR3 coding DNA: TGTGCCAGCAGCTTTGTGGCGGGGGGGGCAGATACGCAGTATTTT.

J is TRBJ1-2 and V is TRBV19; 9 nucleotides align to TRBD1. In germline, CDR1 is LNHDA, CDR2 SQIVND (reference sequence). V trimming: 2 bases; J trimming: 6 bases; junction bases outside the gene matches: 7. This CDR3 is 15 amino acids long. The CDR3 region is CASSIRTGTGNGYTF. Written as DNA, the CDR3 is TGTGCCAGTAGTATACGAACCGGGACAGGGAATGGCTACACCTTC.

V gene TRBV19 combines with J gene TRBJ1-5, with 12 positions matching TRBD1. CDR1 LNHDA and CDR2 SQIVND come from the germline V gene (reference sequence). Trimming removed 3 bases from V and 0 bases from J; junction bases left unmatched: 6. The CDR3 extends over 18 amino acids. The CDR3 spells CASSMPGQGARSNQPQHF. DNA of the CDR3: TGTGCCAGTAGTATGCCGGGACAGGGGGCGCGTAGCAATCAGCCCCAGCATTTT.

V and J are TRBV5-1 and TRBJ1-3; D possibly corresponds to TRBD1 (6 bases). The CDR3 spans 16 residues. Trimming left V 3 bases short and J 0 bases short, with 13 bases between. From germline, CDR1 is SGHRS and CDR2 YFSETQ. CDR3 region: CASSSTIQGSGNTIYF. The CDR3 DNA reads as TGCGCCAGCAGCTCGACAATACAGGGCTCTGGAAACACCATATATTTT. The full variable domain, in which reference TRBV5-1 and TRBJ1-3 provide the parts outside the CDR3, is KAGVTQTPRYLIKTRGQQVTLSCSPISGHRSVSWYQQTPGQGLQFLFEYFSETQRNKGNFPGRFSGRQFSNSRSEMNVSTLELGDSALYLCASSSTIQGSGNTIYFGEGSWLTVV.

This clone was found a few times. Here the CDR3 DNA reads TGTGCCAGCAGCTTCTTAGAGGGAGGCGCTTTCTTT. Protein: CASSFLEGGAFF. The chain couples TRBV5-6 to TRBJ1-1; the D is unclear. The germline CDR1 and CDR2 sequences are SGHDT and YYEEEE. This CDR3 spans 12 amino acids. V lost 2 bases to trimming and J lost 11 bases, with 13 bases between them. The complete variable domain, with remaining parts taken from reference TRBV5-6 and TRBJ1-1, reads DAGVTQSPTHLIKTRGQQVTLRCSPKSGHDTVSWYQQALGQGPQFIFQYYEEEERQRGNFPDRFSGHQFPNYSSELNVNALLLGDSALYLCASSFLEGGAFFGQGTRLTVV.

J is TRBJ2-7 and V is TRBV28, with D possibly TRBD2 on 6 matching bases. The germline V and J ends were trimmed by 2 bases and 0 bases, with 17 bases remaining between them. The CDR3 has 17 amino acids. Germline assignment: CDR1 MDHEN and CDR2 SYDVKM. CDR3 in amino acids: CASSLVGRPQSSYEQYF. DNA for the CDR3: TGTGCCAGCAGTTTAGTAGGGAGGCCTCAAAGCTCCTACGAGCAGTACTTC. Combining the CDR3 with reference TRBV28 and TRBJ2-7 gives the whole variable domain DVKVTQSSRYLVKRTGEKVFLECVQDMDHENMFWYRQDPGLGLRLIYFSYDVKMKEKGDIPEGYSVSREKKERFSLILESASTNQTSMYLCASSLVGRPQSSYEQYFGPGTRLTVT.

About this clone itself: A read error may produce the germline difference seen at one junction end. The chain couples TRBV6-1 to TRBJ2-7; TRBD2 matches 8 bases. The germline CDR1 and CDR2 sequences are MNHNS and SASEGT. The CDR3 consists of 13 residues. In DNA, the CDR3 is TGTGCCAGCAGTGAAATGGCGGGGGGCCGGACAAACTTC. This sequence encodes CASSEMAGGRTNF.

The rearrangement joins TRBV27 to TRBJ1-5; 7 nucleotides agree with TRBD1. The germline CDR1 and CDR2 sequences are MNHEY and SMNVEV (reference sequence). V was pared by 5 bases and J by 7 bases, with 5 bases of the junction left unmatched. There are 13 residues in the CDR3. CDR3 in DNA: TGTGCCAGCAGTCTTAACAGGGGCCAGCCCCAGCATTTT. Its protein is CASSLNRGQPQHF.

The chain is built from TRBV13 and TRBJ2-1; 8 positions match TRBD1. Germline V gene sequence: CDR1 PRHDT, CDR2 FYEKMQ (reference sequence). Trimming took 5 bases from V and 6 from J; bases not matched to a gene: 6. This CDR3 spans 14 amino acids. The CDR3 spells CASSKGDRSNEQFF. The CDR3 coding sequence is TGTGCCAGCAGCAAAGGGGACAGGTCCAATGAGCAGTTCTTC.

V gene TRBV30 combines with J gene TRBJ1-4; 10 bases match TRBD1. Losses at the gene ends were 1 base for V and 7 bases for J; bases not matched to a gene: 3. The CDR3 extends over 14 amino acids. Germline V gene sequence: CDR1 GTSNPN, CDR2 SVGIG (reference sequence). CDR3 sequence reads: CAWSDGQGGEKLFF. DNA for the CDR3: TGTGCCTGGAGTGATGGACAGGGGGGTGAAAAACTGTTTTTT.

The sample holds a few counts of this clone. J is TRBJ1-2 and V is TRBV3-1 (or the pseudogene TRBV3-2); perhaps TRBD1 as D (5 bases). From germline, CDR1 is LGHDT and CDR2 YNNKEL (reference sequence). V lost 2 bases to trimming and J lost 3 bases, with 10 bases between them. The CDR3 has 14 residues. The CDR3 reads CASSQMGGDYGYTF. CDR3 bases: TGTGCCAGCAGCCAAATGGGGGGAGACTATGGCTACACCTTC.

V gene TRBV14 combines with J gene TRBJ2-1; TRBD2 matches 8 bases. The CDR3 contains 15 residues. V gave up 6 bases and J gave up 9 bases; unmatched junction bases: 13. Germline V lookup: CDR1 SGHDN, CDR2 FVKESK. DNA for the CDR3: TGTGCCAGCAGTACGTCAGCGGGAGCCTGGAGTGAGCAGTTCTTC. As protein: CASSTSAGAWSEQFF.

This clone was counted between two and nine times. This chain uses TRBV7-9 with TRBJ1-2; 7 nucleotides agree with TRBD1. Unmatched junction bases numbered 8, after V lost 5 bases and J lost 2 bases. The germline V gene has CDR1 SEHNR and CDR2 FQNEAQ (reference sequence). The CDR3 is 15 amino acids. CDR3 sequence (DNA): TGTGCCAGCAGCAGGGGACAGATCTCCAACTATGGCTACACCTTC. It translates to CASSRGQISNYGYTF.

The chain recombines TRBV7-9 with TRBJ2-3, with 10 bases fitting TRBD2. Germline trimming cut 5 bases from V and 2 bases from J; bases unmatched to any gene: 10. This CDR3 has 17 amino acids. In germline, CDR1 is SEHNR, CDR2 FQNEAQ (reference sequence). The CDR3 nucleotides are TGTGCCAGCAGCGGCTTATTTACTAGCGGGGCCACAGATACGCAGTATTTT. It specifies CASSGLFTSGATDTQYF.